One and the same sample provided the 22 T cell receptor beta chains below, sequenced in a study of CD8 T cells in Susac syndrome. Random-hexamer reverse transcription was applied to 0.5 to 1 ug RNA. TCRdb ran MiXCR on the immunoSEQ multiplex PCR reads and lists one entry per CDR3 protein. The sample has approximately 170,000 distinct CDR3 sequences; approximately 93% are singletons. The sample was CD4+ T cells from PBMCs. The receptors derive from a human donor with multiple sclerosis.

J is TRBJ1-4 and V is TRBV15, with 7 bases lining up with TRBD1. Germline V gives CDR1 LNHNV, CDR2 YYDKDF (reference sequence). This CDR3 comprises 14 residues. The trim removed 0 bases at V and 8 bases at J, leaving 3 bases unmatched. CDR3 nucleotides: TGTGCCACCAGCAGAGACAGGGGGTACGAAAAACTGTTTTTT. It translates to CATSRDRGYEKLFF. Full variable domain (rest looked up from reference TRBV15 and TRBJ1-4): DAMVIQNPRYQVTQFGKPVTLSCSQTLNHNVMYWYQQKSSQAPKLLFHYYDKDFNNEADTPDNFQSRRPNTSFCFLDIRSPGLGDTAMYLCATSRDRGYEKLFFGSGTQLSVL.

The CDR3 is CSARDPGLAKNIQYF. The CDR3 DNA reads TGCAGTGCTAGAGATCCAGGACTAGCCAAAAACATTCAGTACTTC. This sequence joins TRBV20-1 and TRBJ2-4; tentatively, D is TRBD2 (5 bases). With 0 bases removed from V and 0 bases from J, the gap between germline ends came to 9 bases. CDR1 is DFQATT and CDR2 is SNEGSKA in the germline V gene (reference sequence). This CDR3 is 15 amino acids long.

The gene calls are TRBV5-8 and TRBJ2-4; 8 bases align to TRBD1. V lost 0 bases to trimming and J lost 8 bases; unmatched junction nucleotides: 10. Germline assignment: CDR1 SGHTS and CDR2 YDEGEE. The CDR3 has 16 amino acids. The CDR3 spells CASSLVGRTGTDIQYF. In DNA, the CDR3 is TGTGCCAGCAGCTTGGTGGGTCGGACAGGGACAGACATTCAGTACTTC.

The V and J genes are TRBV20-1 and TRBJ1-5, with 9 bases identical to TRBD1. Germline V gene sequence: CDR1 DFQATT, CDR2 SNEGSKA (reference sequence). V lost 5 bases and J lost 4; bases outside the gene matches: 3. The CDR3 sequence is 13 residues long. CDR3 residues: CSASGQGNQPQHF. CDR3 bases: TGCAGTGCTTCGGGACAGGGTAATCAGCCCCAGCATTTT.

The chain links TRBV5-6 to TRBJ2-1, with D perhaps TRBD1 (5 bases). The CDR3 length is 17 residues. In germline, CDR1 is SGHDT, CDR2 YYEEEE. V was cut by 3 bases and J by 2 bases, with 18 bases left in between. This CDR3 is CASSYQSSRVPYNEQFF. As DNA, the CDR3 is TGTGCCAGCAGCTACCAATCCTCCAGGGTCCCCTACAATGAGCAGTTCTTC.

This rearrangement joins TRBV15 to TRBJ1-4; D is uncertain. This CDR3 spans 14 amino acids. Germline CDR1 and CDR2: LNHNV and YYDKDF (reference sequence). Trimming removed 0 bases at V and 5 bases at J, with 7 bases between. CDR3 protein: CATSRDINNEKLFF. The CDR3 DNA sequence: TGTGCCACCAGCAGAGATATTAACAATGAAAAACTGTTTTTT.

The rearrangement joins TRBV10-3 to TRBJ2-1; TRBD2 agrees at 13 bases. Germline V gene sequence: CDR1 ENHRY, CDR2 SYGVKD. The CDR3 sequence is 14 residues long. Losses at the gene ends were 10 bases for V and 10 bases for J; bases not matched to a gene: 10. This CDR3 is CATRTSGSLGEQFF. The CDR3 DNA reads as TGTGCCACCCGGACTAGCGGGAGCCTCGGGGAGCAGTTCTTC.

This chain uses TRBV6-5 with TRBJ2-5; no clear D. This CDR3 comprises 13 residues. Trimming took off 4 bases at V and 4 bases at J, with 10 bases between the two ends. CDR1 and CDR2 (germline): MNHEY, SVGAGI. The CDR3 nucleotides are TGTGCCAGCAGTTGGGGTAAGGGAGAGACCCAGTACTTC. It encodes CASSWGKGETQYF.

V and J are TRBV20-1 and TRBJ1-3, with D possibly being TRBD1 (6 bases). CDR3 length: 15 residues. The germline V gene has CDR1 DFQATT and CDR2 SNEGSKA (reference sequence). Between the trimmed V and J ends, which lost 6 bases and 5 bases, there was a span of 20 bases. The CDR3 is CSAASESGDRNTIYF. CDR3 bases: TGCAGTGCCGCTTCCGAATCAGGGGACCGAAACACCATATATTTT.

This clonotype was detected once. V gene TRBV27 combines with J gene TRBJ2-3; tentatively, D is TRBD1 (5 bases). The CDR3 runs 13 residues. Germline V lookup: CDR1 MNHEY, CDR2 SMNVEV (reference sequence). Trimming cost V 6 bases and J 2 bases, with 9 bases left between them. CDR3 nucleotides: TGTGCCAGCAGACAGGATCTCACAGATACGCAGTATTTT. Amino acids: CASRQDLTDTQYF.

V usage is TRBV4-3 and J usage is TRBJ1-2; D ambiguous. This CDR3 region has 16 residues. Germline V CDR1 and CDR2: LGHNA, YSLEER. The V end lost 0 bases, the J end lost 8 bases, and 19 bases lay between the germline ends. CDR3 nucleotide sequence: TGCGCCAGCAGCCAAGATATGTTTGGATTGGAAAAAGGCTACACCTTC. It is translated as CASSQDMFGLEKGYTF.

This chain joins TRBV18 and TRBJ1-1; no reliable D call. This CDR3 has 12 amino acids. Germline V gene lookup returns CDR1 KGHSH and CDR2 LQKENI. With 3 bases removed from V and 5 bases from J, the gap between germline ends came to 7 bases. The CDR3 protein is CASSPDRTEAFF. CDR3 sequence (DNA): TGTGCCAGCTCACCTGACCGTACTGAAGCTTTCTTT.

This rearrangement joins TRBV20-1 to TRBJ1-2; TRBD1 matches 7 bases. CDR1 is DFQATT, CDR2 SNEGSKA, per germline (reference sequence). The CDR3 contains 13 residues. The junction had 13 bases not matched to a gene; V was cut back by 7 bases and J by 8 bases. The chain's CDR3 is CSVKRQGGGGYTF. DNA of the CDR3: TGCAGTGTCAAGAGACAGGGCGGTGGCGGCTACACCTTC.

The CDR3 region is CASSVVGAGGEQYF. The CDR3 nucleotides are TGTGCCAGCAGCGTAGTTGGGGCAGGGGGGGAGCAGTACTTC. The rearrangement joins TRBV9 to TRBJ2-7; D perhaps matches TRBD1 (7 bases). The CDR3 is 14 amino acids. The germline gives CDR1 SGDLS, CDR2 YYNGEE. The V and J ends lost 0 bases and 7 bases respectively, with 14 bases between them. The entire variable domain, with the rest obtained from reference TRBV9 and TRBJ2-7, is as follows: DSGVTQTPKHLITATGQRVTLRCSPRSGDLSVYWYQQSLDQGLQFLIQYYNGEERAKGNILERFSAQQFPDLHSELNLSSLELGDSALYFCASSVVGAGGEQYFGPGTRLTVT.

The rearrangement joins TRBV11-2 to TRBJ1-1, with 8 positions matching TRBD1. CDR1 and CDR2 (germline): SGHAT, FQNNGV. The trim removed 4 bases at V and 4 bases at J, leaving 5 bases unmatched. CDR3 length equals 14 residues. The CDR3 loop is CASSSLRGLTEAFF. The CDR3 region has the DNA TGTGCCAGCAGCTCGCTCAGGGGGCTCACTGAAGCTTTCTTT.

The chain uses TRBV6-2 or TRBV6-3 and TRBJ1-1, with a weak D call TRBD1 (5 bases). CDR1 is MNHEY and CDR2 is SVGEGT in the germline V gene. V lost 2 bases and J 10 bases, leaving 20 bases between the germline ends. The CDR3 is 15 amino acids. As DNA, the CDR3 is TGTGCCAGCAGTTACCCAGAACCACAGGACATGGGAGCTTTCTTT. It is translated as CASSYPEPQDMGAFF.

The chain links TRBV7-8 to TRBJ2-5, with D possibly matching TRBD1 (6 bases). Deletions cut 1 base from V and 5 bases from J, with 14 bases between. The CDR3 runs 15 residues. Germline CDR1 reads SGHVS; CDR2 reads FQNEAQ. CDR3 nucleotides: TGTGCCAGCAGCTTAGGTCCGGGACAACCGGAGACCCAGTACTTC. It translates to CASSLGPGQPETQYF.

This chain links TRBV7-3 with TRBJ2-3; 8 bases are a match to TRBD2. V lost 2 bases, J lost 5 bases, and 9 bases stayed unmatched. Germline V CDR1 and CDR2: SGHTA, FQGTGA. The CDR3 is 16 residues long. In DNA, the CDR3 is TGTGCCAGCAGCTTACCGGGAGGGCCAGATCAAGATACGCAGTATTTT. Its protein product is CASSLPGGPDQDTQYF.

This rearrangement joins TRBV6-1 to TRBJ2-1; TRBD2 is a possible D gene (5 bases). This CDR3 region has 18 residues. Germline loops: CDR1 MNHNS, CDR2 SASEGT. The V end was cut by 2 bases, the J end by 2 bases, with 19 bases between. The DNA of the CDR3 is TGTGCCAGCAGTGAATTTCTCGGCGGGCAGGCAACCTACAATGAGCAGTTCTTC. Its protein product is CASSEFLGGQATYNEQFF.

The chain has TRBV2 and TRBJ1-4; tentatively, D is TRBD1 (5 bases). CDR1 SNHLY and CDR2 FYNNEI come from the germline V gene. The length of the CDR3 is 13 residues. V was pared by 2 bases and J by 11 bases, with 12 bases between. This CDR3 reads CASSEYGTEKLFF. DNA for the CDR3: TGTGCCAGCAGTGAATATGGGACCGAGAAACTGTTTTTT.

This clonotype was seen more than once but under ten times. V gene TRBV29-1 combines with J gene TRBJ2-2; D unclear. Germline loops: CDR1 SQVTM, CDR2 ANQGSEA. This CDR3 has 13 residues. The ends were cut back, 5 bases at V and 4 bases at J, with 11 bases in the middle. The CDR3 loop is CSVRSYGTGELFF. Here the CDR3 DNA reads TGCAGCGTTCGGAGTTACGGCACCGGGGAGCTGTTTTTT.

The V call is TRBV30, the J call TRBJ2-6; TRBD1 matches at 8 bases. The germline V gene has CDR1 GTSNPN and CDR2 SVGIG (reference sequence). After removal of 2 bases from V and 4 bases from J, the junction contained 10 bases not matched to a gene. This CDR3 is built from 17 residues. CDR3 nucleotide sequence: TGTGCCTGGAGTTCAGGGCAGGGGGCGCGAGGGGCCAACGTCCTGACTTTC. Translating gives CAWSSGQGARGANVLTF.